The clone carrying this T cell receptor (beta chain) has just a few counts. This entry comes from a study of early T cells in non-severe SARS-CoV-2 infection. cDNA molecules, individually, were tagged with unique molecular identifiers. TCRdb processed the 5' RACE reads anew with MiXCR; each CDR3 protein has one entry. This sample has about 50,000 distinct CDR3 sequences; approximately 8.4% occur once, and the top ten carry roughly 4.2%. The CDR3 is 12 residues long. Germline assignment: CDR1 DFQATT and CDR2 SNEGSKA (reference sequence). Trimming at V came to 5 bases and at J to 8 bases, leaving 1 base not matched to a gene.

The chain employs TRBV20-1 and TRBJ1-4; 11 nucleotides line up with TRBD1. The source material was whole blood. The sequence was obtained from an adult who was a healthcare worker with PCR-confirmed SARS-CoV-2 infection or an uninfected control (not recorded which). CDR3 coding DNA: TGCAGTGCTCGGGACAGGGGGGAAAAACTGTTTTTT. Protein product: CSARDRGEKLFF.